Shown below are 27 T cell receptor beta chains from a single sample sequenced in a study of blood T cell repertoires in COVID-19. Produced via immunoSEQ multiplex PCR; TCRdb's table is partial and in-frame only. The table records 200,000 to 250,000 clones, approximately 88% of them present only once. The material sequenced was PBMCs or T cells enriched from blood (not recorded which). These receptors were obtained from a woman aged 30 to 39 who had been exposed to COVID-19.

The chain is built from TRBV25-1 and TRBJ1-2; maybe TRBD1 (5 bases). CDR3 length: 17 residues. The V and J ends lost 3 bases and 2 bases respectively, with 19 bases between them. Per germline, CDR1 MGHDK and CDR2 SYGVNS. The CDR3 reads CASSDPGERGLNYGYTF. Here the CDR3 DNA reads TGTGCCAGCAGTGACCCCGGTGAAAGGGGACTCAACTATGGCTACACCTTC.

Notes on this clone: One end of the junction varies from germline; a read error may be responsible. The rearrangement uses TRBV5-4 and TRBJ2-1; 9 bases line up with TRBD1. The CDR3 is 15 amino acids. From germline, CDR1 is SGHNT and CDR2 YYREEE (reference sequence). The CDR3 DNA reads TGTGCCAGCAGCTTAACAGGGGGCGCTTCCAATAAGCAGTTCTTC. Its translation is CASSLTGGASNKQFF.

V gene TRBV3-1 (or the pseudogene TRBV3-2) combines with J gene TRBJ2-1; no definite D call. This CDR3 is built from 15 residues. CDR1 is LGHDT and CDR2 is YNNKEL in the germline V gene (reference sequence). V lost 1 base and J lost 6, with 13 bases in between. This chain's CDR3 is CASSQVPKTSNEQFF. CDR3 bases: TGTGCCAGCAGCCAAGTTCCAAAGACTTCCAATGAGCAGTTCTTC.

In DNA form, the CDR3 reads TGTGCCAGCAGGGACACCGTCGGCACCATATATTTT. Translating gives CASRDTVGTIYF. This sequence joins TRBV25-1 and TRBJ1-3, with D tentatively TRBD1 (5 bases). Germline CDR1 reads MGHDK; CDR2 reads SYGVNS. CDR3 size: 12 residues. The ends were cut back, 6 bases at V and 9 bases at J, with 12 bases in the middle.

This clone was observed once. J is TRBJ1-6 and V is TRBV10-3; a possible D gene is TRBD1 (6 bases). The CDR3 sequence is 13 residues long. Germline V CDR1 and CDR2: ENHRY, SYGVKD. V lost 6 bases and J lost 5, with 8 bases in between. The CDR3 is CAIRDSHNSPLHF. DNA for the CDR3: TGTGCCATCAGGGACAGTCATAATTCACCCCTCCACTTT.

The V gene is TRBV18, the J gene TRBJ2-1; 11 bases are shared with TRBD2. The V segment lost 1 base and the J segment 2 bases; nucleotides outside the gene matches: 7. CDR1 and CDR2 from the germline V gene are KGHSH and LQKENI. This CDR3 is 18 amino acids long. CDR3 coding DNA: TGTGCCAGCTCACCACTTCCGGGACTAGCGGCAGCCTACAATGAGCAGTTCTTC. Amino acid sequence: CASSPLPGLAAAYNEQFF.

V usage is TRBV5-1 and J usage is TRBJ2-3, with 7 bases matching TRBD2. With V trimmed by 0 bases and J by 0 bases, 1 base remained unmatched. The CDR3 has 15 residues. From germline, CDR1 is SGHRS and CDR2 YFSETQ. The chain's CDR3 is CASSLERGSTDTQYF. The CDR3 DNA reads TGCGCCAGCAGCTTGGAGCGGGGTAGCACAGATACGCAGTATTTT. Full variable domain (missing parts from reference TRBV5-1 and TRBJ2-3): KAGVTQTPRYLIKTRGQQVTLSCSPISGHRSVSWYQQTPGQGLQFLFEYFSETQRNKGNFPGRFSGRQFSNSRSEMNVSTLELGDSALYLCASSLERGSTDTQYFGPGTRLTVL.

The CDR3 sequence: CASSSLLSQFF. CDR3 nucleotide sequence: TGTGCCAGCAGTTCTCTTTTATCGCAGTTCTTC. The chain carries TRBV12-3 or TRBV12-4 and TRBJ2-1; D is ambiguous. This CDR3 has 11 amino acids. Trimming cost V 4 bases and J 12 bases, with 10 bases left between them.

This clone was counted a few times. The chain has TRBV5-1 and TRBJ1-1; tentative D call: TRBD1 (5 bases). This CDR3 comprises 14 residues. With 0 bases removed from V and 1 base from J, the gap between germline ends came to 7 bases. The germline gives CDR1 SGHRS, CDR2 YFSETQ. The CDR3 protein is CASSLAGPNTEAFF. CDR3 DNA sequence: TGCGCCAGCAGCTTGGCAGGGCCGAACACTGAAGCTTTCTTT. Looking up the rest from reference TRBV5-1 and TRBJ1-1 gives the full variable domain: KAGVTQTPRYLIKTRGQQVTLSCSPISGHRSVSWYQQTPGQGLQFLFEYFSETQRNKGNFPGRFSGRQFSNSRSEMNVSTLELGDSALYLCASSLAGPNTEAFFGQGTRLTVV.

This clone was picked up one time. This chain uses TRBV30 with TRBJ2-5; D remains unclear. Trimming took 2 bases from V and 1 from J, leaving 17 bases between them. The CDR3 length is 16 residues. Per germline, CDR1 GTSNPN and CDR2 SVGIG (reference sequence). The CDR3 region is CAWSLGLQAAQETQYF. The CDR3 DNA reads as TGTGCCTGGAGTCTTGGCCTCCAGGCTGCCCAAGAGACCCAGTACTTC.

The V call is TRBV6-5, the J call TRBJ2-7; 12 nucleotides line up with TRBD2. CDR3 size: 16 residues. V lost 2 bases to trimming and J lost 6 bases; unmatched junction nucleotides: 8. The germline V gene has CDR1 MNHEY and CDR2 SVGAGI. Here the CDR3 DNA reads TGTGCCAGCAGTTACGGGCCGACTAGCGGGAGACCCGAGCAGTACTTC. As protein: CASSYGPTSGRPEQYF.

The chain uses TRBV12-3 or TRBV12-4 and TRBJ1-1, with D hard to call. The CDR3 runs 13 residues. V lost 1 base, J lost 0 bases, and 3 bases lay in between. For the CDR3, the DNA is TGTGCCAGCAGTTTAGGTATGAACACTGAAGCTTTCTTT. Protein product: CASSLGMNTEAFF.

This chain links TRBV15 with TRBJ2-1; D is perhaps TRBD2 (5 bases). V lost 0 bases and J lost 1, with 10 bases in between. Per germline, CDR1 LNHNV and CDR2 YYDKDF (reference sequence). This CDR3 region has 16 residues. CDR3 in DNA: TGTGCCACCAGCAGAGATCGGAGCGGTTCCTACAATGAGCAGTTCTTC. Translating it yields CATSRDRSGSYNEQFF. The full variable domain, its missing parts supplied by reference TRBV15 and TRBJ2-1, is DAMVIQNPRYQVTQFGKPVTLSCSQTLNHNVMYWYQQKSSQAPKLLFHYYDKDFNNEADTPDNFQSRRPNTSFCFLDIRSPGLGDTAMYLCATSRDRSGSYNEQFFGPGTRLTVL.

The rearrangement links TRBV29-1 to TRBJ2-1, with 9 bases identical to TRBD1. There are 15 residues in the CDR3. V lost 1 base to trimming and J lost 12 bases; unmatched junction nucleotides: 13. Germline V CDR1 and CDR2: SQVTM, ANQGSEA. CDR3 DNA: TGCAGCGTTGAAGGTCACCCGGGACAGGGCTTTACGCAGTTCTTC. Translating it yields CSVEGHPGQGFTQFF.

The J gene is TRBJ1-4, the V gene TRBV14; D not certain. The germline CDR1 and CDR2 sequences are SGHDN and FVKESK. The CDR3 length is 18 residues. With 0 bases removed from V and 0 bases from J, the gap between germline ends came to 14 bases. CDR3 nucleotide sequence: TGTGCCAGCAGCCAAGAGAGGGCAGACTTTTCAACTAATGAAAAACTGTTTTTT. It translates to CASSQERADFSTNEKLFF.

The CDR3 sequence: CASSLGGHQNTEAFF. The DNA for the CDR3 is TGTGCCAGCAGCTTGGGGGGACACCAGAACACTGAAGCTTTCTTT. This chain joins TRBV5-4 and TRBJ1-1; possibly TRBD1 for D (6 bases). CDR3 length: 15 residues. Germline lookup yields CDR1 SGHNT and CDR2 YYREEE (reference sequence). Trimming removed 0 bases at V and 1 base at J, with 10 bases between.

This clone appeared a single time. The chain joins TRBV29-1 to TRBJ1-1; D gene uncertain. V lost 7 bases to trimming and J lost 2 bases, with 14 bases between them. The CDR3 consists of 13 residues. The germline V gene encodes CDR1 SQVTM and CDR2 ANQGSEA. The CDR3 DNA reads TGCAGCGCCGTGGACTGGGCAAACACTGAAGCTTTCTTT. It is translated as CSAVDWANTEAFF.

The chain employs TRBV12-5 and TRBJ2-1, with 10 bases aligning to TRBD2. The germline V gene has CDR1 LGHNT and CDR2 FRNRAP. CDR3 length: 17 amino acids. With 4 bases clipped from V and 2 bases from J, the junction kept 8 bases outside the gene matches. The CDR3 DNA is TGTGCTAGTGGTTGGATTAGCGGGAGGAACCCCTACAATGAGCAGTTCTTC. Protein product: CASGWISGRNPYNEQFF.

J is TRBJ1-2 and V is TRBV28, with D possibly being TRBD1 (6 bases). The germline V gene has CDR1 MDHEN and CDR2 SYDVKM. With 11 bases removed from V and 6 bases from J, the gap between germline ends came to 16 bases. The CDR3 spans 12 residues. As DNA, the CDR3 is TGTGCCGCCATCGGACAGCTGCATGGCTACACCTTC. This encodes CAAIGQLHGYTF.

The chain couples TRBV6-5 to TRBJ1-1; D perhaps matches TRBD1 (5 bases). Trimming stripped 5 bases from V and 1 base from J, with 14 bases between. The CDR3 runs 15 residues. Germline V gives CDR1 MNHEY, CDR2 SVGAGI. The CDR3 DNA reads TGTGCCAGCAGTACACATCAGGGAAGGAACACTGAAGCTTTCTTT. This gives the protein CASSTHQGRNTEAFF.

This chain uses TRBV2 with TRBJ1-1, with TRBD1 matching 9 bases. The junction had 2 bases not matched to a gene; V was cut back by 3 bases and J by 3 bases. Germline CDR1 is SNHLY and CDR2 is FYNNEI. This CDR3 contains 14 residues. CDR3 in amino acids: CASSDWTGDTEAFF. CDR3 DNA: TGTGCCAGCAGTGATTGGACAGGGGACACTGAAGCTTTCTTT.

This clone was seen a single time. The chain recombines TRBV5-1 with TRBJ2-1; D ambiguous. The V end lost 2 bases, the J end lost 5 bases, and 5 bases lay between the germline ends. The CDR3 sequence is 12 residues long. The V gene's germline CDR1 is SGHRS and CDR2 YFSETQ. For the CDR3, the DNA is TGCGCCAGCAGCTTACAAAACAATGAGCAGTTCTTC. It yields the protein CASSLQNNEQFF.

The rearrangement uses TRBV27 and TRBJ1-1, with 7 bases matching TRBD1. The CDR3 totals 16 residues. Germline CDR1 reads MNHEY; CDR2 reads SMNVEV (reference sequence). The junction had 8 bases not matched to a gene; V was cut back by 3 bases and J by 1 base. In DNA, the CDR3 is TGTGCCAGCAGTTTCAAAAGGGGGCTGGGGAACACTGAAGCTTTCTTT. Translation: CASSFKRGLGNTEAFF.

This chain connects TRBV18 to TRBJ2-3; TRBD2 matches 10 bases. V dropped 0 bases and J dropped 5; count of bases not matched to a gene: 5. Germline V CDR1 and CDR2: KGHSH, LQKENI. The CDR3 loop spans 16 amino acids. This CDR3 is CASSPPRLAGVDTQYF. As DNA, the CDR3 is TGTGCCAGCTCACCACCGCGGCTAGCGGGAGTAGATACGCAGTATTTT.

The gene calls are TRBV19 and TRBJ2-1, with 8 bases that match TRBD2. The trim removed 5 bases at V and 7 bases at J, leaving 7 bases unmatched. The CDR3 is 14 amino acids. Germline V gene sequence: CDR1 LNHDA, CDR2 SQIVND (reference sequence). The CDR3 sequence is CASSAPGGLNEQFF. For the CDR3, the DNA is TGTGCCAGTAGTGCCCCGGGAGGGCTGAATGAGCAGTTCTTC.

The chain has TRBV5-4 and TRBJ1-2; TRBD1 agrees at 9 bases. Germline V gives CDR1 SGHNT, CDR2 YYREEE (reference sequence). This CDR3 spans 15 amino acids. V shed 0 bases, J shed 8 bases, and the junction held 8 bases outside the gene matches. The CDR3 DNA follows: TGTGCCAGCAGCTTGGACGCACAGGGGGCAGGAGGCTACACCTTC. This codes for CASSLDAQGAGGYTF.

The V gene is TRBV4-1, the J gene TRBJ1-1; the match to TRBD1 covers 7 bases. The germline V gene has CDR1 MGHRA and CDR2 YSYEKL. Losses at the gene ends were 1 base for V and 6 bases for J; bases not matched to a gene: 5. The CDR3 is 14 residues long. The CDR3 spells CASSQGDRAPEAFF. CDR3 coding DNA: TGCGCCAGCAGCCAAGGAGACAGGGCTCCTGAAGCTTTCTTT.